Following are 23 T cell receptor beta chains from one sample sequenced in a study of cytomegalovirus exposure and HLA in healthy donors. The primer mix had 60 Vbeta and 13 Jbeta primers. Some clones are missing from TCRdb's copy, which holds only in-frame ones; the method was immunoSEQ multiplex PCR. There are about 97,000 clones in the sample; approximately 73% occur only once, and 3.5% to 4.5% lies in the top ten. Input material: PBMCs. These receptors were taken from a man aged 35-49 years in good health and CMV-seronegative.

CDR3 coding DNA: TGCGCCAGCAGCCAAGACCCTAGTTATGAGCAGTTCTTC. Its protein product is CASSQDPSYEQFF. The rearrangement joins TRBV4-1 to TRBJ2-1; D unclear. Germline V lookup: CDR1 MGHRA, CDR2 YSYEKL. V was pared by 0 bases and J by 8 bases, with 8 bases between. The CDR3 length is 13 residues.

This clone was detected ten times or more. The genes are TRBV5-8 and TRBJ1-1; 9 bases fit TRBD1. The CDR3 loop spans 15 amino acids. The junction had 4 bases not matched to a gene; V was cut back by 4 bases and J by 0 bases. The germline V gene has CDR1 SGHTS and CDR2 YDEGEE. As DNA, the CDR3 is TGTGCCAGCAGCCTATGGGACAGGGTGAACACTGAAGCTTTCTTT. Translated, it gives CASSLWDRVNTEAFF.

The V gene is TRBV27, the J gene TRBJ2-7; 14 bases agree with TRBD2. CDR1 and CDR2 from the germline V gene are MNHEY and SMNVEV (reference sequence). The CDR3 spans 16 residues. V was clipped by 4 bases and J by 11 bases; unmatched bases: 13. CDR3 loop: CASSSGTSGGLAGKYF. CDR3 nucleotide sequence: TGTGCCAGCAGTTCCGGGACTAGCGGGGGCCTGGCGGGGAAGTACTTC.

The V call is TRBV11-3, the J call TRBJ2-5; 7 positions match TRBD1. V was clipped by 6 bases and J by 1 base; unmatched bases: 8. CDR3 length: 15 amino acids. Germline-derived CDR1 and CDR2 are SGHNT and YENEEA. The CDR3 reads CASSPGQASQETQYF. The CDR3 region has the DNA TGTGCCAGCAGTCCCGGACAGGCCTCCCAAGAGACCCAGTACTTC.

V usage is TRBV7-9 and J usage is TRBJ2-2; D is unclear. CDR3 length: 13 residues. Looked up from germline, CDR1 is SEHNR and CDR2 is FQNEAQ (reference sequence). Trimming pared 6 bases from V and 3 bases from J, leaving 8 bases between. The CDR3 protein is CASSQIDTGELFF. The CDR3 DNA sequence: TGTGCCAGCAGTCAGATTGACACCGGGGAGCTGTTTTTT.

This clone was detected a few times. The chain joins TRBV27 to TRBJ2-6, with D unclear. Per the germline V gene, CDR1 is MNHEY and CDR2 is SMNVEV (reference sequence). V shed 2 bases and J shed 4 bases, with 12 bases lying between them. CDR3 size: 16 residues. The CDR3 DNA follows: TGTGCCAGCAGTTTACTTGGAGCTGGGGGGGCCAACGTCCTGACTTTC. It codes for CASSLLGAGGANVLTF.

The V and J genes are TRBV19 and TRBJ1-2; D perhaps matches TRBD1 (5 bases). The V end lost 5 bases, the J end lost 4 bases, and 11 bases lay between the germline ends. CDR1 and CDR2 (germline): LNHDA, SQIVND (reference sequence). The CDR3 is 13 residues long. The CDR3 sequence is CASSQGASYGYTF. CDR3 sequence (DNA): TGTGCCAGTAGTCAAGGGGCGAGCTATGGCTACACCTTC. The full variable domain, rest sourced from reference TRBV19 and TRBJ1-2, is DGGITQSPKYLFRKEGQNVTLSCEQNLNHDAMYWYRQDPGQGLRLIYYSQIVNDFQKGDIAEGYSVSREKKESFPLTVTSAQKNPTAFYLCASSQGASYGYTFGSGTRLTVV.

This chain connects TRBV5-4 to TRBJ2-5, with TRBD1 identical over 7 bases. Trimming took 3 bases from V and 5 from J; bases not matched to a gene: 19. The CDR3 has 18 amino acids. Germline V gives CDR1 SGHNT, CDR2 YYREEE (reference sequence). In DNA, the CDR3 is TGTGCCAGCAGCTCGTCCCAAATCCAGGACAGGTGGCGGGAGACCCAGTACTTC. Its translation: CASSSSQIQDRWRETQYF.

The V call is TRBV18, the J call TRBJ2-5, with TRBD2 matching over 11 bases. J gave up 0 bases and V 3 bases, and 3 bases lay outside the gene matches. Germline V CDR1 and CDR2: KGHSH, LQKENI. There are 16 residues in the CDR3. CDR3 residues: CASSPLGLADQETQYF. The CDR3 nucleotides are TGTGCCAGCTCACCTTTGGGACTAGCGGACCAAGAGACCCAGTACTTC. Complete variable domain (other parts from reference TRBV18 and TRBJ2-5): NAGVMQNPRHLVRRRGQEARLRCSPMKGHSHVYWYRQLPEEGLKFMVYLQKENIIDESGMPKERFSAEFPKEGPSILRIQQVVRGDSAAYFCASSPLGLADQETQYFGPGTRLLVL.

V is TRBV10-3 and J is TRBJ2-2; D perhaps matches TRBD2 (7 bases). Germline V gives CDR1 ENHRY, CDR2 SYGVKD. CDR3 size: 16 residues. Trimming shortened V by 6 bases and J by 4 bases, and 18 bases separated the two germline ends. Here the CDR3 DNA reads TGTGCCATCAGCGCTGACGGGGGGCCGGGCACCGGGGAGCTGTTTTTT. Its translation: CAISADGGPGTGELFF.

This clone was detected once. Written as DNA, the CDR3 is TGTGCCAGCCAGTTCCAGGGACTCTCCTTCTGGGGCTACACCTTC. This codes for CASQFQGLSFWGYTF. This chain connects TRBV2 to TRBJ1-2; TRBD1 is a possible D gene (5 bases). The CDR3 has 15 amino acids. The germline V gene has CDR1 SNHLY and CDR2 FYNNEI. V shed 8 bases and J shed 8 bases, with 24 bases lying between them.

The chain has TRBV5-1 and TRBJ2-3; 8 bases are a match to TRBD2. The CDR3 covers 15 residues. Germline loops: CDR1 SGHRS, CDR2 YFSETQ. J was trimmed by 0 bases and V by 4 bases; bases with no gene match: 4. The CDR3 sequence: CASSRASGSTDTQYF. CDR3 in DNA: TGCGCCAGCAGCCGAGCTAGCGGGAGCACAGATACGCAGTATTTT.

V is TRBV5-1 and J is TRBJ2-7, with a tentative D call TRBD1 (5 bases). CDR3 length equals 15 residues. From germline, CDR1 is SGHRS and CDR2 YFSETQ. V lost 3 bases and J 3 bases, leaving 16 bases between the germline ends. CDR3 sequence (DNA): TGCGCCAGCAGCTCCGGACACGCGATTAGCTACGAGCAGTACTTC. This gives the protein CASSSGHAISYEQYF.

The CDR3 sequence: CASSLAFAGTKDEKLFF. CDR3 DNA sequence: TGTGCCAGCAGCTTGGCTTTCGCCGGGACAAAAGATGAAAAACTGTTTTTT. The V call is TRBV5-6, the J call TRBJ1-4; TRBD1 might be the D (6 bases). CDR3 length: 17 amino acids. Germline V CDR1 and CDR2: SGHDT, YYEEEE. V gave up 0 bases and J gave up 6 bases, with 18 bases separating them.

This chain joins TRBV9 and TRBJ1-1, with D hard to call. Deletions cut 3 bases from V and 4 bases from J, with 10 bases between. CDR1 and CDR2 (germline): SGDLS, YYNGEE. The CDR3 extends over 13 amino acids. CDR3 region: CASSAGGSTEAFF. The CDR3 region has the DNA TGTGCCAGCAGCGCAGGTGGGAGCACTGAAGCTTTCTTT. The full variable domain, in which reference TRBV9 and TRBJ1-1 provide the parts outside the CDR3, is DSGVTQTPKHLITATGQRVTLRCSPRSGDLSVYWYQQSLDQGLQFLIQYYNGEERAKGNILERFSAQQFPDLHSELNLSSLELGDSALYFCASSAGGSTEAFFGQGTRLTVV.

This chain connects TRBV6-1 to TRBJ2-3; no definite D call. The CDR3 contains 15 residues. Trimming removed 6 bases from V and 0 bases from J, with 13 bases in between. Germline V gives CDR1 MNHNS, CDR2 SASEGT. The CDR3: CASRYSLSSTDTQYF. In nucleotides, the CDR3 is TGTGCCAGCAGATACAGCCTCTCTAGCACAGATACGCAGTATTTT.

The V gene is TRBV11-2, the J gene TRBJ2-3, with D maybe TRBD1 (7 bases). The V end was cut by 5 bases, the J end by 2 bases, with 14 bases between. This CDR3 contains 15 residues. CDR1 SGHAT and CDR2 FQNNGV come from the germline V gene. The CDR3 nucleotides read TGTGCCAGCAGCCCCGACAGGGACTCCACAGATACGCAGTATTTT. Translating it yields CASSPDRDSTDTQYF.

The gene calls are TRBV6-5 and TRBJ1-2, with TRBD1 as a possible D gene (5 bases). The length of the CDR3 is 15 residues. Germline V gene lookup returns CDR1 MNHEY and CDR2 SVGAGI. Deletions cut 8 bases from V and 4 bases from J, with 20 bases between. The DNA of the CDR3 is TGTGCCAGCGGGTTAGGGGCAGCAAGACTCTATGGCTACACCTTC. Its protein product is CASGLGAARLYGYTF.

The sample holds a few counts of this clone. The chain recombines TRBV10-3 with TRBJ1-2; D possibly corresponds to TRBD1 (5 bases). The V and J ends lost 3 bases and 0 bases respectively, with 8 bases between them. The CDR3 is made up of 14 amino acids. CDR1 and CDR2 (germline): ENHRY, SYGVKD. In DNA, the CDR3 is TGTGCCATCAGTGAAGGGGTCCCTAACTATGGCTACACCTTC. This sequence encodes CAISEGVPNYGYTF.

This clone was picked up a small number of times. The V and J genes are TRBV2 and TRBJ1-1, with a possible D match to TRBD1 (5 bases). The V and J ends lost 7 bases and 4 bases respectively, with 10 bases between them. Germline lookup yields CDR1 SNHLY and CDR2 FYNNEI. CDR3 size: 12 residues. DNA of the CDR3: TGTGCCAGCATCGGACATACCACTGAAGCTTTCTTT. Protein product: CASIGHTTEAFF.

A few counts support this clone. This chain connects TRBV18 to TRBJ2-5, with D possibly TRBD1 on 5 matching bases. The CDR3 has 14 amino acids. Germline CDR1 and CDR2: KGHSH and LQKENI. V was trimmed by 0 bases and J by 2 bases, leaving 7 bases between them. CDR3 sequence: CASSPPGVQETQYF. CDR3 in DNA: TGTGCCAGCTCACCACCAGGGGTTCAAGAGACCCAGTACTTC.

This clone has at least ten counts. The rearrangement links TRBV7-9 to TRBJ1-1; a weak D match, TRBD1 (5 bases). With 1 base removed from V and 0 bases from J, the gap between germline ends came to 6 bases. This CDR3 has 14 residues. Germline V CDR1 and CDR2: SEHNR, FQNEAQ (reference sequence). As DNA, the CDR3 is TGTGCCAGCAGCTTAGGGGGCGTGAACACTGAAGCTTTCTTT. This gives the protein CASSLGGVNTEAFF.

The V call is TRBV7-8, the J call TRBJ1-4, with D perhaps matching TRBD1 (6 bases). CDR3 size: 15 residues. Between the trimmed V and J ends, which lost 7 bases and 10 bases, there was a span of 22 bases. From germline, CDR1 is SGHVS and CDR2 FQNEAQ. This CDR3 is CASNLAGGESGKLFF. CDR3 in DNA: TGTGCCAGCAATCTGGCGGGGGGCGAGTCTGGAAAACTGTTTTTT.